This TCR beta chain comes out of a study of T cell repertoires in cytomegalovirus infection. Overall study context: It can be stated that public TCR beta signatures indicated CMV infection as well as a matching HLA type. The study, taken as a whole, reports: Individuals carrying CMV plus the relevant HLA were identified by cumulative frequency of public TCR beta families. Ex vivo, HLA-C-restricted CMV-specific TCR beta clonotypes prevailed over the rest of the response.

The CDR3 has 15 residues. V dropped 6 bases and J dropped 2; count of bases not matched to a gene: 6. To note about this clonotype: Its antigen is undetermined.

TCRdb processed the reads anew with MiXCR; each CDR3 protein has one entry. The sample lists roughly 310,000 distinct CDR3 sequences, roughly 15% seen once, with 9.5% to 15% in the top ten. Sequenced material: PBMCs. The clonotype comes from a human donor in good health (CMV status not recorded). Some clones in this sample may be carry-over from other donors' samples. The chain recombines TRBV12-3 or TRBV12-4 with TRBJ2-3; 9 nucleotides line up with TRBD1. The CDR3 coding sequence is TGTGCCAGCAGCCGGGACAGGGTACTCACAGATACGCAGTATTTT. It specifies CASSRDRVLTDTQYF.